This entry concerns a single T cell receptor (beta chain). Looked up from germline, CDR1 is LNHDA and CDR2 is SQIVND (reference sequence). V dropped 1 base and J dropped 2 bases, with 9 bases sitting between them. The CDR3 consists of 14 residues. Sequencing used immunoSEQ multiplex PCR; TCRdb keeps in-frame clones, though not all of them. The sample lists more than 900,000 clones; 75% to 85% were seen once. This sample is part of a study of shared clonotypes between healthy human individuals. The J gene is TRBJ2-7, the V gene TRBV19, with TRBD2 as a possible D gene (5 bases). The sequenced material came from memory CD4+ T cells from PBMCs. The subset was: CD45RA-negative fraction. The source is a man between 18 and 29 years old in good health. Some clones in this sample may be carry-over from other donors' samples. CDR3 in amino acids: CASSIGTGTYEQYF. The DNA of the CDR3 is TGTGCCAGTAGTATAGGGACTGGGACCTACGAGCAGTACTTC.